Listed below are T cell receptor beta chains from one sample, sequenced in a study of blood T cell repertoires in COVID-19. TCRdb keeps only in-frame clones here, not all; method: immunoSEQ multiplex PCR. The sample shows approximately 390,000 clones, roughly 89% of them seen only once. Sequences were obtained from PBMCs or T cells enriched from blood (not recorded which). Receptor source: a woman in her forties or fifties who had recovered from COVID-19. CDR3s include the opening cysteine and the closing phenylalanine or tryptophan. Rows may omit the clone size; those that give it use once, few, many or a size class.

V: TRBV3-1/TRBV3-2; size: -; J: TRBJ1-4; CDR3: CASSRYTGSGIYEKLFF
V: TRBV19; size: few; J: TRBJ2-3; CDR3: CASSRQGGEDTQYF
V: TRBV5-1; size: few; J: TRBJ2-2; CDR3: CASSGQGTGELFF
V: TRBV7-2; size: -; J: TRBJ1-1; CDR3: CASSQGFGQVF
V: TRBV30; size: -; J: TRBJ2-5; CDR3: CAWSSGAGGETQYF
V: TRBV7-2; size: once; J: TRBJ1-1; CDR3: CASSLAVTGRSEAFF
V: TRBV28; size: once; J: TRBJ1-2; CDR3: CASSPSDRNYGYTF
V: TRBV18; size: -; J: TRBJ2-3; CDR3: CASSPSTDTQCF
V: TRBV28; size: -; J: TRBJ1-5; CDR3: CASSYSEGPQHF
V: TRBV27; size: -; J: TRBJ1-6; CDR3: CASSLSPQSNSPLHF
V: TRBV29-1; size: -; J: TRBJ2-5; CDR3: CSVEIYSWVRGGETQYF
V: TRBV7-8; size: -; J: TRBJ2-5; CDR3: CASSHVPFSSGGTFRETQYF
V: TRBV27; size: -; J: TRBJ2-2; CDR3: CASSLLATGELFF
V: TRBV4-2; size: -; J: TRBJ2-1; CDR3: CASSPGMGNEQFF
V: TRBV7-9; size: many; J: TRBJ1-5; CDR3: CASSRDISNQPQHF
V: TRBV12-3/TRBV12-4; size: -; J: TRBJ1-1; CDR3: CASGAGWGTEAFF